This T cell receptor (beta chain) comes out of a study of T cells in Graves' hyperthyroidism and ophthalmopathy. The investigators amplified TCR beta CDR3 regions from RNA transcripts. Carried out on the TCR CDR3, a first-round RT-PCR used the HTBI primer set. MiXCR, run by TCRdb on the multiplex PCR reads, gives a single entry per CDR3 protein. The data show around 760,000 distinct CDR3 sequences, just over 35% seen once. This clonotype was sampled from a woman between 40 and 50 years old with Graves' hyperthyroidism. Input material: blood.

CDR3 nucleotide sequence: TGTGCCAGCAGCCAAGCAGGGGCTGGGGCCAACGTCCTGACTTTC. Its translation is CASSQAGAGANVLTF. The V and J genes are TRBV7-2 and TRBJ2-6; weak D call: TRBD1 (6 bases). V was shortened by 5 bases and J by 2 bases, with 10 bases between the two germline ends. Germline CDR1 reads SGHTA; CDR2 reads FQGNSA. The CDR3 loop spans 15 amino acids.